These 10 T cell receptor beta chains originate from one sample sequenced in a study of blood T cell repertoires in COVID-19 (dated by TCRdb to the early 2020s). The method behind the library was the immunoSEQ multiplex PCR assay. The clones in this table, taken by TCRdb from immuneACCESS, are in-frame only. Not every clone is retained; where verified, under half of the shortfall comes from an unresolved V gene, and the cause of the rest is unknown. The sample table contains roughly 140,000 clones; only one count was recorded for about four fifths of them. The ten largest make up 7% to 10% of the sample. The sequencing sample was made of peripheral blood. The receptors were gathered from a human donor with acute or convalescent COVID-19. The donor label of this sample is uncertain.

V usage is TRBV25-1 and J usage is TRBJ2-2; 7 bases match TRBD1. This CDR3 region has 17 residues. The germline V gene has CDR1 MGHDK and CDR2 SYGVNS. V was pared by 6 bases and J by 1 base, with 11 bases of the junction left unmatched. CDR3 amino acids: CASSPQRGQLNTGELFF. The DNA for the CDR3 is TGTGCCAGCAGCCCCCAAAGGGGGCAGTTGAACACCGGGGAGCTGTTTTTT.

This clone was seen a few times. The chain carries TRBV4-1 and TRBJ1-5; D is unclear. Trimming took 0 bases from V and 11 from J, leaving 17 bases between them. CDR1 MGHRA and CDR2 YSYEKL come from the germline V gene. This CDR3 is 15 amino acids long. Here the CDR3 DNA reads TGCGCCAGCAGCCAAGATGGTGGGGAGTGGGAAGCCCAGCATTTT. Translated, it gives CASSQDGGEWEAQHF.

The gene calls are TRBV4-2 and TRBJ2-7; TRBD1 is a possible D gene (5 bases). V lost 1 base, J lost 3 bases, and 13 bases lay in between. The length of the CDR3 is 15 residues. Germline assignment: CDR1 LGHNA and CDR2 YNFKEQ. The CDR3 sequence is CASSQVAGKNYEQYF. The CDR3 DNA is TGTGCCAGCAGCCAAGTGGCAGGGAAAAACTACGAGCAGTACTTC.

The V call is TRBV19, the J call TRBJ2-5; no firm D call. CDR1 and CDR2 from the germline V gene are LNHDA and SQIVND (reference sequence). This CDR3 is 16 amino acids long. Trimming pared 2 bases from V and 1 base from J, leaving 14 bases between. The CDR3 nucleotides are TGTGCCAGTAGTATACTAGGCCCTATCCCCCAAGAGACCCAGTACTTC. It translates to CASSILGPIPQETQYF.

This clone has only a few counts. The V and J genes are TRBV14 and TRBJ2-5; no clear D. There are 14 residues in the CDR3. Looked up from germline, CDR1 is SGHDN and CDR2 is FVKESK. Trimming removed 3 bases at V and 5 bases at J, with 13 bases between. The CDR3 reads CASSHLGQSETQYF. The CDR3 DNA follows: TGTGCCAGCAGCCATCTAGGTCAATCGGAGACCCAGTACTTC.

This clone came up once. The chain has TRBV3-1 (or the pseudogene TRBV3-2) and TRBJ1-2, with TRBD1 matching over 8 bases. CDR1 and CDR2 from the germline V gene are LGHDT and YNNKEL (reference sequence). CDR3 size: 13 residues. V shed 10 bases and J 6 bases; nucleotides not matched to a gene: 10. CDR3 bases: TGTGCCACCAAAGCAGGGGGCACGAATGGCTACACCTTC. Translated, it gives CATKAGGTNGYTF.

The J gene is TRBJ1-4, the V gene TRBV5-1, with 7 bases that match TRBD1. Unmatched junction bases numbered 2, after V lost 3 bases and J lost 3 bases. This CDR3 is 14 amino acids long. Germline V gives CDR1 SGHRS, CDR2 YFSETQ. Written as DNA, the CDR3 is TGCGCCAGCAGCTGGGGACAGTCTAATGAAAAACTGTTTTTT. As protein: CASSWGQSNEKLFF.

The rearrangement joins TRBV3-1 (or the pseudogene TRBV3-2) to TRBJ2-5, with D uncertain. Trimming removed 2 bases from V and 5 bases from J, with 9 bases in between. This CDR3 has 13 amino acids. In germline, CDR1 is LGHDT, CDR2 YNNKEL (reference sequence). The CDR3 coding sequence is TGTGCCAGCAGCCAACTTTATAGCGAGACCCAGTACTTC. This codes for CASSQLYSETQYF.

This chain uses TRBV7-2 with TRBJ1-1; tentatively, D is TRBD1 (6 bases). The germline V gene has CDR1 SGHTA and CDR2 FQGNSA. Trimming removed 7 bases from V and 4 bases from J, with 16 bases in between. The CDR3 length is 14 residues. The CDR3, as DNA: TGTGCCAGCACCCCCCGGAGAGGGGGCACTGAAGCTTTCTTT. Amino acids: CASTPRRGGTEAFF.

V and J are TRBV14 and TRBJ2-3; 10 bases align to TRBD2. The CDR3 loop spans 16 amino acids. Per the germline V gene, CDR1 is SGHDN and CDR2 is FVKESK. Trimming took 2 bases from V and 5 from J; bases not matched to a gene: 7. CDR3 amino acids: CASSQKSGGVEDTQYF. The CDR3 bases are TGTGCCAGCAGCCAAAAGAGCGGGGGGGTTGAAGATACGCAGTATTTT.